This T cell receptor beta chain was recovered during a study of naive and memory T cell subsets. Study results and limitations: A few larger clonotypes appeared in naive repertoires, especially CD8, possibly memory cells re-expressing CD45RA.

Two oligonucleotides, mixed equimolar, formed the beta constant-region primer covering TRBC1 and TRBC2. Nested alpha and beta constant-region primers with the SP2 primer drove four PCR rounds on ligated cDNA. TCRdb re-analysed the UMI-ligation and nested PCR reads in MiXCR, keeping a single row per CDR3 protein. The table lists some 110,000 distinct CDR3 sequences, more than 14% of them singletons. This clonotype was recorded many times. Antigen unknown. From the second PCR step, alpha and beta chains were amplified apart. After CD4 positive bead selection, the CD4-negative fraction gave CD8 T cells. Per germline, CDR1 SQVTM and CDR2 ANQGSEA. V trimming: 6 bases; J trimming: 0 bases; junction bases outside the gene matches: 6. The CDR3 sequence is 14 residues long.

Sequencing was performed on naive CD8+ T cells from blood. The rearrangement links TRBV29-1 to TRBJ2-3, with TRBD1 identical over 7 bases. The source is a human donor in good health. CDR3 sequence (DNA): TGCAGCGTGCCGGACAGGATTAGCACAGATACGCAGTATTTT. This codes for CSVPDRISTDTQYF.